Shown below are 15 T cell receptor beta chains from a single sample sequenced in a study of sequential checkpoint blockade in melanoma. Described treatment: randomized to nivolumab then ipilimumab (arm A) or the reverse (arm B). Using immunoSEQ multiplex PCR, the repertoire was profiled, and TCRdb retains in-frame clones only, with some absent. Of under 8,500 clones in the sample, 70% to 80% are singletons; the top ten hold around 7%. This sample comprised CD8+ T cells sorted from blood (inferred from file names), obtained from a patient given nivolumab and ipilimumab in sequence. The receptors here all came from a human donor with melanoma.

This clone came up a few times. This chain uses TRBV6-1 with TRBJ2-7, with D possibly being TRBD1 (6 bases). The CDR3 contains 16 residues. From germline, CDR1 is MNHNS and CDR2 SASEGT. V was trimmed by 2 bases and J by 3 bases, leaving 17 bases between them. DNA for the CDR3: TGTGCCAGCAGTGAAATCCCGGGACAAGCCTACTACGAGCAGTACTTC. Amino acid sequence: CASSEIPGQAYYEQYF.

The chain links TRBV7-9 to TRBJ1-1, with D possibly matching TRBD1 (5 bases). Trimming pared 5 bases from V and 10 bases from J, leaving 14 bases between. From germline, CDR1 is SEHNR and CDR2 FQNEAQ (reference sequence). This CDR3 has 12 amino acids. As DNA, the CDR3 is TGTGCCAGCAGCCGGACATCGTCTCCAGCTTTCTTT. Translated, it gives CASSRTSSPAFF. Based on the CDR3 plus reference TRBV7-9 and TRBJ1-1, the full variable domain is DTGVSQNPRHKITKRGQNVTFRCDPISEHNRLYWYRQTLGQGPEFLTYFQNEAQLEKSRLLSDRFSAERPKGSFSTLEIQRTEQGDSAMYLCASSRTSSPAFFGQGTRLTVV.

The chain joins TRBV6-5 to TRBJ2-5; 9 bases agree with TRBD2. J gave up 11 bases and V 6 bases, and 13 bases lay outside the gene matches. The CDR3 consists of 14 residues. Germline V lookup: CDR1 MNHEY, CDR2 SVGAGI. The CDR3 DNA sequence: TGTGCCAGCAGCAATTTAGCGGGAGTGGGGGAGCAGTACTTC. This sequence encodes CASSNLAGVGEQYF.

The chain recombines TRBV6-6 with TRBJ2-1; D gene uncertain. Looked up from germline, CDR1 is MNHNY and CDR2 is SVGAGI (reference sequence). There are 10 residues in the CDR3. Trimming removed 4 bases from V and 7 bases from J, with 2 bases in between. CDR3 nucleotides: TGTGCCAGCAGTTCGAATGAGCAGTTCTTC. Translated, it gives CASSSNEQFF.

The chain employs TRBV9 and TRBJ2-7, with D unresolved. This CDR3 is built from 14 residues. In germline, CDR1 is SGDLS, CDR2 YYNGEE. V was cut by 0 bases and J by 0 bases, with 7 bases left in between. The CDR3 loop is CASSVGESSYEQYF. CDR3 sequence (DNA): TGTGCCAGCAGCGTAGGAGAGAGCTCCTACGAGCAGTACTTC.

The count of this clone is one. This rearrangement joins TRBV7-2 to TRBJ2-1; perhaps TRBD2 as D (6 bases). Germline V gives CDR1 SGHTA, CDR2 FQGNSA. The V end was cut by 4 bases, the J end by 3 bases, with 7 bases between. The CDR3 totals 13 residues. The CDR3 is CASSWTIYNEQFF. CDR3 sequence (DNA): TGTGCCAGCAGCTGGACTATCTACAATGAGCAGTTCTTC.

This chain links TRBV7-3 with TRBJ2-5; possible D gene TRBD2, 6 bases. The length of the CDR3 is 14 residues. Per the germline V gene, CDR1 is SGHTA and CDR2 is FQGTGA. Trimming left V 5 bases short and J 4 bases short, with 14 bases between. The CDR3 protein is CASSPRSGRETQYF. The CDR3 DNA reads TGTGCCAGCAGCCCCAGAAGCGGGCGAGAGACCCAGTACTTC.

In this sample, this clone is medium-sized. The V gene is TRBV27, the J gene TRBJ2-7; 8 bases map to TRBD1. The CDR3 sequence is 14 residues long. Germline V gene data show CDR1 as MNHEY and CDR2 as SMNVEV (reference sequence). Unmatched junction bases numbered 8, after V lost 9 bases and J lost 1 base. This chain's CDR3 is CARSQGASSYEQYF. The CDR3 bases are TGTGCCAGGAGCCAGGGGGCATCTTCCTACGAGCAGTACTTC.

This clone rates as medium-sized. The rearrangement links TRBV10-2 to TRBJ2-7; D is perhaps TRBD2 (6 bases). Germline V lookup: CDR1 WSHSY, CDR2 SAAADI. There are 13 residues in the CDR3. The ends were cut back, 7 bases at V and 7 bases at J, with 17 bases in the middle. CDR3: CASNVDEGREQYF. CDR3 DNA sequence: TGCGCCAGCAACGTCGACGAGGGGAGGGAGCAGTACTTC.

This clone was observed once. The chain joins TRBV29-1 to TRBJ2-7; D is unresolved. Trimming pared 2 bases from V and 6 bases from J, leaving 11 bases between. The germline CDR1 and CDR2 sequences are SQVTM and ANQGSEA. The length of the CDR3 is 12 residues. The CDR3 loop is CSVEISGSEQYF. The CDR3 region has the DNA TGCAGCGTTGAAATATCAGGCTCCGAGCAGTACTTC.

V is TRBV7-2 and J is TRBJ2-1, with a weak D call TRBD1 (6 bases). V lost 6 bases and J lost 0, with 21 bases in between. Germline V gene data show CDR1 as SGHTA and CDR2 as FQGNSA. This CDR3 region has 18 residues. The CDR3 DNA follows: TGTGCCAGCAGGCAGGGGTCATGGAGAACCAGCTCCTACAATGAGCAGTTCTTC. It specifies CASRQGSWRTSSYNEQFF. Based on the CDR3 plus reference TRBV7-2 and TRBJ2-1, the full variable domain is GAGVSQSPSNKVTEKGKDVELRCDPISGHTALYWYRQSLGQGLEFLIYFQGNSAPDKSGLPSDRFSAERTGGSVSTLTIQRTQQEDSAVYLCASRQGSWRTSSYNEQFFGPGTRLTVL.

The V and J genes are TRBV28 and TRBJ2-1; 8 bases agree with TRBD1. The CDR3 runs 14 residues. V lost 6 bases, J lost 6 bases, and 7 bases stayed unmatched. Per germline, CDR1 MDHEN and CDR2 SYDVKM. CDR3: CASSPDGTGNEQFF. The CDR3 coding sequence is TGTGCCAGCAGCCCCGACGGGACAGGCAATGAGCAGTTCTTC.

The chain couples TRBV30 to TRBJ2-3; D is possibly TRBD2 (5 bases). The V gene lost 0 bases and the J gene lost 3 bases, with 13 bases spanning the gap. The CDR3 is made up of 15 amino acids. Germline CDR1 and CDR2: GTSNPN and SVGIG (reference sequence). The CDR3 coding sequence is TGTGCCTGGAGTGTATCGGGGATAGGTACAGATACGCAGTATTTT. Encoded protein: CAWSVSGIGTDTQYF.

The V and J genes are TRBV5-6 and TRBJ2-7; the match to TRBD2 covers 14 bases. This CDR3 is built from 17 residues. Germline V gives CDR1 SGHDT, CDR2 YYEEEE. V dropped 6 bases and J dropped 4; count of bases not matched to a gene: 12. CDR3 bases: TGTGCCAGCACTTCGGGACTAGCGGGAGTTATATCGTACGAGCAGTACTTC. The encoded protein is CASTSGLAGVISYEQYF.

As DNA, the CDR3 is TGTGCCAGCAGCTTTGTAGTCGGGATGTCCTACGAGCAGTACTTC. Protein product: CASSFVVGMSYEQYF. The V and J genes are TRBV7-9 and TRBJ2-7; D may be TRBD2 (5 bases). The V end was cut by 3 bases, the J end by 1 base, with 13 bases between. Germline lookup yields CDR1 SEHNR and CDR2 FQNEAQ (reference sequence). The CDR3 contains 15 residues.